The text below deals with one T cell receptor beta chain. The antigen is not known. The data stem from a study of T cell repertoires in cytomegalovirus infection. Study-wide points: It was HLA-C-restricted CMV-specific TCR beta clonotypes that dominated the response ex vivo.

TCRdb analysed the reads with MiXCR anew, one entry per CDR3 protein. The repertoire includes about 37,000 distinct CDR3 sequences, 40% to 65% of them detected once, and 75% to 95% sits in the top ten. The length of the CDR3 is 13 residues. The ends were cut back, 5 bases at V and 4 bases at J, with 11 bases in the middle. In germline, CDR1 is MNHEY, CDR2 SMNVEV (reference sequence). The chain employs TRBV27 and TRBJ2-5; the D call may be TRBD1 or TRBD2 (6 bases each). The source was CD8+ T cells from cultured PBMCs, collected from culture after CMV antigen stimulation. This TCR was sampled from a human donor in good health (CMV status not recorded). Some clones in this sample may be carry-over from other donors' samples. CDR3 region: CASSRGTGETQYF. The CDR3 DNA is TGTGCCAGCAGTAGGGGGACTGGAGAGACCCAGTACTTC.